Following are 19 T cell receptor beta chains from one sample sequenced in a study of OX40 agonist ivuxolimab in advanced cancers. The protocol used for the library was the immunoSEQ multiplex PCR assay. What TCRdb holds here is the immuneACCESS table cut down to in-frame rearrangements. Part of the clones is not present; checked against another copy, under half of the missing clones reflect an unresolved V gene, and the others are unexplained. This sample gives approximately 70,000 clones in total; 85% of them show up just once. Approximately 0.78% of the sample lies in the top ten. The material was CD4+ or CD8+ T cells sorted from blood, obtained in a trial of the OX40 agonist ivuxolimab. These receptors were taken from an adult with an advanced solid tumor such as melanoma, head and neck, liver or kidney cancer.

The V call is TRBV11-3, the J call TRBJ2-1; the D is unclear. V was cut by 0 bases and J by 4 bases, with 7 bases left in between. The CDR3 totals 14 residues. Germline lookup yields CDR1 SGHNT and CDR2 YENEEA. Written as DNA, the CDR3 is TGTGCCAGCAGCTTAGACCCCACTTACAATGAGCAGTTCTTC. Translation gives CASSLDPTYNEQFF.

This clone was observed a handful of times. The J gene is TRBJ1-5, the V gene TRBV30, with 8 positions matching TRBD1. After removal of 5 bases from V and 6 bases from J, the junction contained 6 bases not matched to a gene. The germline gives CDR1 GTSNPN, CDR2 SVGIG (reference sequence). The CDR3 runs to 13 residues. CDR3 bases: TGTGCCTGGGAGAAAGACAGGGGTCAGCCCCAGCATTTT. It codes for CAWEKDRGQPQHF.

The chain employs TRBV19 and TRBJ2-7, with 8 bases lining up with TRBD1. Trimming took 5 bases from V and 2 from J; bases not matched to a gene: 5. The CDR3 consists of 14 residues. Germline assignment: CDR1 LNHDA and CDR2 SQIVND (reference sequence). The chain's CDR3 is CASSLRTGTYEQYF. The CDR3 DNA reads as TGTGCCAGTAGTTTACGGACAGGGACCTACGAGCAGTACTTC.

In this sample, this clone turned up once. V and J are TRBV7-6 and TRBJ1-6; D uncertain. CDR3 length: 16 amino acids. Germline assignment: CDR1 SGHVS and CDR2 FNYEAQ. V lost 2 bases, J lost 5 bases, and 13 bases lay in between. The CDR3 loop reads CASSLFEPGNNSPLHF. In DNA form, the CDR3 reads TGTGCCAGCAGCTTATTTGAGCCGGGTAATAATTCACCCCTCCACTTT.

This sequence joins TRBV5-1 and TRBJ1-2, with D hard to call. Trimming removed 4 bases from V and 8 bases from J, with 12 bases in between. The CDR3 extends over 12 amino acids. Germline V gene sequence: CDR1 SGHRS, CDR2 YFSETQ. CDR3 nucleotides: TGCGCCAGCAGCGCCGATTTCGAAGGCTACACCTTC. It is translated as CASSADFEGYTF.

The J gene is TRBJ2-4, the V gene TRBV7-2; TRBD2 agrees at 10 bases. Germline lookup yields CDR1 SGHTA and CDR2 FQGNSA. The CDR3 sequence is 15 residues long. The trim removed 1 base at V and 6 bases at J, leaving 3 bases unmatched. Here the CDR3 reads CASSLGVAGGNIQYF. The CDR3 region has the DNA TGTGCCAGCAGCTTAGGGGTAGCGGGGGGAAACATTCAGTACTTC.

V gene TRBV7-9 combines with J gene TRBJ2-5; D tentatively reads TRBD1 or TRBD2 (5 bases each). Germline assignment: CDR1 SEHNR and CDR2 FQNEAQ (reference sequence). There are 14 residues in the CDR3. Deletions cut 7 bases from V and 1 base from J, with 13 bases between. In DNA form, the CDR3 reads TGTGCCAGCAACCGATTCGGGGCCCAAGAGACCCAGTACTTC. This sequence encodes CASNRFGAQETQYF.

V is TRBV5-4 and J is TRBJ1-6; 7 bases are a match to TRBD1. CDR1 and CDR2 from the germline V gene are SGHNT and YYREEE (reference sequence). The CDR3 contains 15 residues. The trim removed 4 bases at V and 3 bases at J, leaving 4 bases unmatched. CDR3 nucleotides: TGTGCCAGCAGCCCCGGGACAGACTATAATTCACCCCTCCACTTT. Its translation: CASSPGTDYNSPLHF.

The chain uses TRBV11-3 and TRBJ2-1; D gene unclear. The CDR3 consists of 15 residues. Per the germline V gene, CDR1 is SGHNT and CDR2 is YENEEA. Trimming removed 1 base from V and 0 bases from J, with 7 bases in between. In DNA form, the CDR3 reads TGTGCCAGCAGCTTAGCCAGGTTCTCCTACAATGAGCAGTTCTTC. Protein: CASSLARFSYNEQFF. Combining the CDR3 with reference TRBV11-3 and TRBJ2-1 gives the whole variable domain EAGVVQSPRYKIIEKKQPVAFWCNPISGHNTLYWYLQNLGQGPELLIRYENEEAVDDSQLPKDRFSAERLKGVDSTLKIQPAELGDSAVYLCASSLARFSYNEQFFGPGTRLTVL.

The V call is TRBV7-8, the J call TRBJ2-3; possibly TRBD1 or TRBD2 for D (5 bases each). Germline CDR1 reads SGHVS; CDR2 reads FQNEAQ. V was pared by 5 bases and J by 0 bases, with 21 bases between. CDR3 length: 18 amino acids. The CDR3 nucleotides read TGTGCCAGCAGCGCCCTGATCAACTGGGGACCCAGCACAGATACGCAGTATTTT. This sequence encodes CASSALINWGPSTDTQYF.

The chain uses TRBV5-1 and TRBJ2-7, with D possibly matching TRBD1 (5 bases). The CDR3 is made up of 14 amino acids. V was trimmed by 2 bases and J by 1 base, leaving 10 bases between them. Germline assignment: CDR1 SGHRS and CDR2 YFSETQ. The CDR3 bases are TGCGCCAGCAGCTTAGCAGGGTCGTCCTACGAGCAGTACTTC. Its protein product is CASSLAGSSYEQYF.

The chain employs TRBV5-4 and TRBJ1-1; the D is unclear. CDR3 length equals 14 residues. Trimming pared 1 base from V and 4 bases from J, leaving 11 bases between. Germline lookup yields CDR1 SGHNT and CDR2 YYREEE (reference sequence). CDR3 in amino acids: CASSLPGMGTEAFF. CDR3 DNA: TGTGCCAGCAGCTTGCCGGGGATGGGCACTGAAGCTTTCTTT.

The chain couples TRBV11-1 to TRBJ1-1, with 7 bases that match TRBD1. CDR1 and CDR2 (germline): SGHAT, FQDESV (reference sequence). This CDR3 contains 13 residues. After removal of 5 bases from V and 8 bases from J, the junction contained 8 bases not matched to a gene. CDR3 in DNA: TGTGCCAGCAGCCCAACAGGGGCTCGCGAAGCTTTCTTT. Translating it yields CASSPTGAREAFF.

This sequence joins TRBV7-2 and TRBJ2-5, with 8 bases identical to TRBD1. Trimming at V came to 6 bases and at J to 5 bases, leaving 8 bases not matched to a gene. The CDR3 spans 14 residues. Per germline, CDR1 SGHTA and CDR2 FQGNSA. Here the CDR3 reads CASRLSQGAETQYF. The CDR3 DNA is TGTGCCAGCAGACTCTCCCAGGGGGCTGAGACCCAGTACTTC.

The J gene is TRBJ2-4, the V gene TRBV7-9; no reliable D call. Trimming took off 1 base at V and 9 bases at J, with 4 bases between the two ends. The CDR3 length is 11 residues. The germline CDR1 and CDR2 sequences are SEHNR and FQNEAQ (reference sequence). The CDR3 coding sequence is TGTGCCAGCAGCTTAGGCGGCATTCAGTACTTC. Translated, it gives CASSLGGIQYF.

The chain recombines TRBV7-9 with TRBJ1-1; 7 bases align to TRBD1. CDR3 size: 15 residues. Losses at the gene ends were 4 bases for V and 0 bases for J; bases not matched to a gene: 5. Germline V gene lookup returns CDR1 SEHNR and CDR2 FQNEAQ (reference sequence). The CDR3 here is CASSSQTGLNTEAFF. The CDR3 DNA reads as TGTGCCAGCAGCTCACAGACAGGGTTGAACACTGAAGCTTTCTTT. The variable domain in full, with the rest retrieved from reference TRBV7-9 and TRBJ1-1, is DTGVSQNPRHKITKRGQNVTFRCDPISEHNRLYWYRQTLGQGPEFLTYFQNEAQLEKSRLLSDRFSAERPKGSFSTLEIQRTEQGDSAMYLCASSSQTGLNTEAFFGQGTRLTVV.

The genes are TRBV2 and TRBJ2-7; D is undetermined. The CDR3 length is 12 residues. The germline V gene encodes CDR1 SNHLY and CDR2 FYNNEI. Trimming pared 3 bases from V and 9 bases from J, leaving 12 bases between. The CDR3 DNA reads as TGTGCCAGCAGTGACAGCCCTTTTTTGCAGTACTTC. It codes for CASSDSPFLQYF.

The chain carries TRBV19 and TRBJ2-2; TRBD1 agrees at 9 bases. After removal of 4 bases from V and 4 bases from J, the junction contained 7 bases not matched to a gene. This CDR3 is built from 16 residues. Looked up from germline, CDR1 is LNHDA and CDR2 is SQIVND (reference sequence). The CDR3 DNA reads TGTGCCAGTAGTAGGAGGGGACAGGGAGGCACCGGGGAGCTGTTTTTT. It yields the protein CASSRRGQGGTGELFF.

The rearrangement joins TRBV27 to TRBJ2-5, with TRBD2 matching over 7 bases. This CDR3 region has 14 residues. Trimming removed 6 bases from V and 6 bases from J; junction bases left unmatched: 10. CDR1 and CDR2 (germline): MNHEY, SMNVEV (reference sequence). Written as DNA, the CDR3 is TGTGCCAGCAGGGGGCGGGAGTGGTTAAAGACCCAGTACTTC. As protein: CASRGREWLKTQYF.